This TCR beta chain was captured by sequencing in a study of blood T cell repertoires in COVID-19. About the study: Acute-phase and convalescent COVID-19 samples originated in the United States, Italy and Spain. T cells, B-cell-depleted T cells, or PBMCs provided the cDNA or gDNA that served as material.

How the authors handled the data: For nucleated cells, counts were estimated from reference gene primer amplification. Some clones are missing from TCRdb's copy, which holds only in-frame ones; the method was immunoSEQ multiplex PCR. The V and J calls and clone size were taken over from that table, and D and trimming were inferred from the DNA. The table has 150,000 or so clones, about four fifths seen once; the top ten hold approximately 30%. CDR3 length: 14 residues. V dropped 6 bases and J dropped 4 bases, with 15 bases sitting between them. Germline assignment: CDR1 SGHTA and CDR2 FQGNSA. The chain has TRBV7-2 and TRBJ1-1; D not resolved. The sequencing sample was made of peripheral blood. This receptor was taken from a woman aged 55 to 70 with acute or convalescent COVID-19. The CDR3 DNA reads as TGTGCCAGCAGGCCACCTGGACTTCCCACTGAAGCTTTCTTT. Encoded protein: CASRPPGLPTEAFF. Filled out from reference TRBV7-2 and TRBJ1-1, the complete variable domain reads GAGVSQSPSNKVTEKGKDVELRCDPISGHTALYWYRQSLGQGLEFLIYFQGNSAPDKSGLPSDRFSAERTGGSVSTLTIQRTQQEDSAVYLCASRPPGLPTEAFFGQGTRLTVV.